This T cell receptor (beta chain) stems from a study of T cell responses to AZD1222 COVID-19 vaccine (dated by TCRdb to the early 2020s). With regard to the full study: AZD1222 recipients whose second dose came at about 4 weeks and those whose second dose came at about 12 weeks were combined into one group, since spike-specific TCR depth and breadth did not differ between the two schedules. A total of approximately 240 trial participants underwent TCR sequencing, of whom 200 to 220 had received two doses of AZD1222 and approximately 25 had received two doses of the MenACWY control vaccine. Trial participants were enrolled into age subgroups of 18-55, 56-69 and 70-plus years, which contained 148, 28 and 57 TCR-sequenced participants, respectively. Results the study describes overall, beyond this receptor: The whole spike protein was spanned by vaccine-associated CD4 TCRs, and dominant responses were seen in regions 160-218 and 743-854. A significant rise in spike-specific TCR breadth and depth was observed after two AZD1222 doses relative to day 0 and relative to MenACWY recipients. Participants were mostly white British and included more females than males, and it was suggested by the authors that clonal diversity may have been underestimated. Because no samples from the day 14 peak response were available, repertoires could be characterized only after the peak T cell response. Reportedly, close to half of the unique spike-specific TCRs recognized epitopes lying outside the regions that are mutated in the B.1.351 and B.1.1.7 variants. Conclusions about previously exposed vaccinees are limited because only 5 or 6 AZD1222 recipients were SARS-CoV-2 seropositive at baseline. In the small 56-69-year group, the increase in depth fell short of significance, most likely because of low power.

About this clone: This receptor's antigen is unknown. Qualities for individual bases were not recorded, and no much larger clone is one base off.

The CDR3 regions of human TCRbeta chains were analyzed by immunosequencing. The authors processed their data as follows. TCRs in the repertoires were compared against a reference library of SARS-CoV-2-specific TCRs that had been generated with the MIRA antigen-specificity platform. Breadth was defined as the fraction of unique TCRs that were SARS-CoV-2-associated, and depth was defined as the fraction of total T cells that were SARS-CoV-2-associated. Using the MIRA data, each spike-specific TCR was mapped to the spike region that the TCR reacts to and placed in a CD4 or CD8 class. Log10-transformed breadth and depth values were compared by one-way ANOVA with Sidak's multiple comparisons tests. This is the immuneACCESS table as TCRdb keeps it, with only in-frame sequences that have V and J called. A part of the clones is gone; compared with another copy, unresolved V genes explain less than half, and the rest is unexplained. Clone size and V and J calls were adopted from that table, with D and trimming inferred from the DNA. This sample comprises some 120,000 clones, roughly 89% of them detected only once. Roughly 4.5% of the sample is taken by the ten largest.

Per the publication, the time point label means: baseline before first vaccination. Vaccinee samples came from UK trials COV001 and COV002, including a single-blind randomized controlled phase 2/3 trial of AZD1222 (ChAdOx1 nCoV-19) in healthy adults. For TCRbeta chain sequencing, PBMC samples from trial participants were taken at day 0 and at day 28 after the second dose. The CDR3 holds 13 amino acids from the cysteine to the phenylalanine. Only CDR3 DNA remains: 39 bases, in frame from the first base. Trimming at the junction amounts to 1 base on V and 5 bases on J, and the germline ends lie 8 bases apart. The germline V gene gives CDR1 as MGHRA and CDR2 as YSYEKL.

The chain joins TRBV4-1 to TRBJ2-5, with the D gene uncertain. The sample in question was peripheral blood, obtained on day 0 of AZD1222 vaccination. This TCR derives from an adult in good health. CDR3 protein: CASSQARPETQYF. The sequenced DNA: TGCGCCAGCAGCCAAGCGCGCCCTGAGACCCAGTACTTC.